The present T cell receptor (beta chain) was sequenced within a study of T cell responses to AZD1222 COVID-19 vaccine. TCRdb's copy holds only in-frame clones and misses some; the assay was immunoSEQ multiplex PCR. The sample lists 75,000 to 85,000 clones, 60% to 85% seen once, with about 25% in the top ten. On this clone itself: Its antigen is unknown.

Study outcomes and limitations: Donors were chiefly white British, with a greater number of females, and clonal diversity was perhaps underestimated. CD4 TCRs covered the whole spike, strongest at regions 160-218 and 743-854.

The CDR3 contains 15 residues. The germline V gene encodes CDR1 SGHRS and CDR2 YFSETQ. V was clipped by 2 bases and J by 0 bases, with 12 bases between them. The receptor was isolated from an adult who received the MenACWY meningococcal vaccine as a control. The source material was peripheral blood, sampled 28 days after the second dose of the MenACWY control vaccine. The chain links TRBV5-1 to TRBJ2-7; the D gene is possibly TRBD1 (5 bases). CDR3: CASSLGTGSSYEQYF. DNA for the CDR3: TGCGCCAGCAGCTTAGGTACAGGATCCTCCTACGAGCAGTACTTC.